Below are 17 T cell receptor beta chains sequenced from a single sample in a study of T cells in Graves' hyperthyroidism and ophthalmopathy. Template material for amplifying TCR beta CDR3 regions consisted of RNA transcripts. Carried out on the TCR CDR3, a first-round RT-PCR used the HTBI primer set. TCRdb re-called the multiplex PCR reads with MiXCR, one entry per CDR3 protein. This sample yields under 400,000 distinct CDR3 sequences, of which around a sixth are seen a single time; around 34% belongs to the top ten. The source material was blood. These receptors were obtained from a man aged 25-45 years with Graves' hyperthyroidism.

This clonotype was picked up many times. The genes are TRBV11-2 and TRBJ2-1, with TRBD2 identical over 7 bases. The CDR3 runs 10 residues. V lost 10 bases to trimming and J lost 14 bases; unmatched junction nucleotides: 8. The germline gives CDR1 SGHAT, CDR2 FQNNGV. The CDR3 is CATGLVGEFF. In nucleotides, the CDR3 is TGTGCCACCGGACTAGTTGGGGAGTTCTTC.

Many counts were recorded for this clonotype. This chain connects TRBV6-1 to TRBJ2-7; maybe TRBD1 (6 bases). Germline lookup yields CDR1 MNHNS and CDR2 SASEGT. Trimming stripped 7 bases from V and 4 bases from J, with 20 bases between. CDR3 length: 15 residues. CDR3 sequence: CASNRLGGNGYEQYF. The CDR3 DNA follows: TGTGCCAGCAATCGATTAGGGGGTAATGGGTACGAGCAGTACTTC.

In this sample, this clonotype turned up a few times. The rearrangement joins TRBV7-9 to TRBJ2-1; no reliable D call. The V end was cut by 3 bases, the J end by 8 bases, with 8 bases between. CDR1 is SEHNR, CDR2 FQNEAQ, per germline (reference sequence). The CDR3 runs 12 residues. The CDR3 coding sequence is TGTGCCAGCAGCTTTCGTTTCGATGAGCAGTTCTTC. Translating gives CASSFRFDEQFF. Complete variable domain (other parts from reference TRBV7-9 and TRBJ2-1): DTGVSQNPRHKITKRGQNVTFRCDPISEHNRLYWYRQTLGQGPEFLTYFQNEAQLEKSRLLSDRFSAERPKGSFSTLEIQRTEQGDSAMYLCASSFRFDEQFFGPGTRLTVL.

This clonotype occurred a few times. The J gene is TRBJ1-2, the V gene TRBV5-5; tentative D call: TRBD1 (6 bases). This CDR3 region has 17 residues. Trimming shortened V by 0 bases and J by 1 base, and 16 bases separated the two germline ends. The germline CDR1 and CDR2 sequences are SGHKS and YYEKEE (reference sequence). DNA of the CDR3: TGTGCCAGCAGCTTGGATAATACGGGGGGCCTTAACTATGGCTACACCTTC. This sequence encodes CASSLDNTGGLNYGYTF.

There are a few counts of this clonotype. The chain joins TRBV7-7 to TRBJ2-5; 11 nucleotides align to TRBD1. Germline values: CDR1 SSHAT, CDR2 FNYEAQ (reference sequence). The CDR3 runs to 14 residues. The DNA of the CDR3 is TGTGCTAGCGCTCCCGGGACAGGGGGGATTGCCCAGTACTTC. Translation gives CASAPGTGGIAQYF.

This clonotype was recorded at least ten times. The chain combines TRBV6-1 with TRBJ1-1; D ambiguous. Trimming left V 1 base short and J 3 bases short, with 6 bases between. Germline V CDR1 and CDR2: MNHNS, SASEGT. There are 13 residues in the CDR3. The CDR3 is CASSEVLDTEAFF. The CDR3 DNA reads TGTGCCAGCAGTGAAGTCCTGGACACTGAAGCTTTCTTT.

This chain joins TRBV9 and TRBJ2-1; unclear D gene. Germline CDR1 SGDLS, CDR2 YYNGEE. V was shortened by 2 bases and J by 10 bases, with 19 bases between the two germline ends. CDR3 length: 15 residues. The CDR3 region is CASSVQPLSPSEQFF. Here the CDR3 DNA reads TGTGCCAGCAGCGTGCAACCCCTCTCTCCTTCCGAGCAGTTCTTC.

As regards this clonotype: An end of the junction differs from the germline gene, which may be a read error. This sequence joins TRBV5-1 and TRBJ2-3, with D hard to call. From germline, CDR1 is SGHRS and CDR2 YFSETQ. The CDR3 has 11 amino acids. The CDR3 region has the DNA TGCACCAGCAGCTTCGCACATACGCAGTATTTT. Its protein product is CTSSFAHTQYF.

This clonotype turned up a few times. The CDR3 protein is CSVRQVSTEAFF. The CDR3 DNA reads TGCAGCGTTAGACAGGTGAGCACTGAAGCTTTCTTT. The rearrangement joins TRBV29-1 to TRBJ1-1, with D perhaps matching TRBD1 (6 bases). Germline V gene sequence: CDR1 SQVTM, CDR2 ANQGSEA. The CDR3 totals 12 residues. V lost 5 bases and J 4 bases, leaving 11 bases between the germline ends.

The chain combines TRBV7-9 with TRBJ2-5; D may be TRBD2 (7 bases). The CDR3 spans 19 residues. CDR1 is SEHNR, CDR2 FQNEAQ, per germline (reference sequence). Trimming stripped 5 bases from V and 4 bases from J, with 29 bases between. In nucleotides, the CDR3 is TGTGCCAGCAGCGCTAGGGGGGGTTTAGGGGTGCACGTTGGAGAGACCCAGTACTTC. It encodes CASSARGGLGVHVGETQYF.

The chain links TRBV5-1 to TRBJ1-6; D may be TRBD1 (5 bases). The CDR3 is made up of 15 amino acids. V lost 7 bases and J 5 bases, leaving 16 bases between the germline ends. CDR1 is SGHRS and CDR2 is YFSETQ in the germline V gene. CDR3 region: CASSHTGRDNSPLHF. The CDR3 DNA reads as TGCGCCAGCTCTCACACGGGACGTGATAATTCACCCCTCCACTTT.

The gene calls are TRBV2 and TRBJ1-4; D unclear. This CDR3 spans 14 amino acids. Trimming removed 5 bases from V and 0 bases from J, with 7 bases in between. CDR1 is SNHLY, CDR2 FYNNEI, per germline. This CDR3 is CASSPGSTNEKLFF. CDR3 in DNA: TGTGCCAGCAGTCCAGGATCAACTAATGAAAAACTGTTTTTT. Filled out from reference TRBV2 and TRBJ1-4, the complete variable domain reads EPEVTQTPSHQVTQMGQEVILRCVPISNHLYFYWYRQILGQKVEFLVSFYNNEISEKSEIFDDQFSVERPDGSNFTLKIRSTKLEDSAMYFCASSPGSTNEKLFFGSGTQLSVL.

This clonotype was counted only a few times. The chain combines TRBV7-9 with TRBJ2-5; 7 nucleotides match TRBD2. Germline assignment: CDR1 SEHNR and CDR2 FQNEAQ (reference sequence). The CDR3 spans 14 residues. V lost 5 bases to trimming and J lost 2 bases; unmatched junction nucleotides: 5. This CDR3 reads CASSLQRDQETQYF. The CDR3, as DNA: TGTGCCAGCAGCCTACAGCGGGATCAAGAGACCCAGTACTTC. The entire variable domain, with the rest obtained from reference TRBV7-9 and TRBJ2-5, is as follows: DTGVSQNPRHKITKRGQNVTFRCDPISEHNRLYWYRQTLGQGPEFLTYFQNEAQLEKSRLLSDRFSAERPKGSFSTLEIQRTEQGDSAMYLCASSLQRDQETQYFGPGTRLLVL.

This clonotype was detected many times. This rearrangement joins TRBV3-1 to TRBJ2-7; 7 nucleotides match TRBD1. With 0 bases clipped from V and 5 bases from J, the junction kept 7 bases outside the gene matches. From germline, CDR1 is LGHDT and CDR2 YNNKEL (reference sequence). The CDR3 loop spans 15 amino acids. The CDR3 reads CASSQDLTGSHEQYF. The CDR3, as DNA: TGTGCCAGCAGCCAAGATTTGACAGGGTCCCACGAGCAGTACTTC.

The chain uses TRBV4-1 and TRBJ2-4, with D perhaps TRBD1 or TRBD2 (5 bases each). Looked up from germline, CDR1 is MGHRA and CDR2 is YSYEKL. Trimming shortened V by 6 bases and J by 1 base, and 7 bases separated the two germline ends. CDR3 length: 13 amino acids. The DNA of the CDR3 is TGCGCCAGCAGTGGGGGTGCCAAAAACATTCAGTACTTC. Its protein is CASSGGAKNIQYF.

This clonotype was observed at least ten times. V gene TRBV6-1 combines with J gene TRBJ1-4; 8 bases fit TRBD1. There are 13 residues in the CDR3. Per germline, CDR1 MNHNS and CDR2 SASEGT. J gave up 8 bases and V 8 bases, and 7 bases lay outside the gene matches. The CDR3 is CASEGQGWEKLFF. CDR3 coding DNA: TGTGCCAGCGAAGGACAGGGTTGGGAAAAACTGTTTTTT.

This clonotype was detected only once. Being one base from a much bigger clone, this may be a read error. J is TRBJ2-1 and V is TRBV9; 8 bases line up with TRBD2. This CDR3 region has 16 residues. Germline V CDR1 and CDR2: SGDLS, YYNGEE. In nucleotides, the CDR3 is TGTGCCGGCAGCGCCTCACTAGCGGTGTCCTACAATGAGCAGTTCTTC. Its protein is CAGSASLAVSYNEQFF. The full variable domain, in which reference TRBV9 and TRBJ2-1 provide the parts outside the CDR3, is DSGVTQTPKHLITATGQRVTLRCSPRSGDLSVYWYQQSLDQGLQFLIQYYNGEERAKGNILERFSAQQFPDLHSELNLSSLELGDSALYFCAGSASLAVSYNEQFFGPGTRLTVL.